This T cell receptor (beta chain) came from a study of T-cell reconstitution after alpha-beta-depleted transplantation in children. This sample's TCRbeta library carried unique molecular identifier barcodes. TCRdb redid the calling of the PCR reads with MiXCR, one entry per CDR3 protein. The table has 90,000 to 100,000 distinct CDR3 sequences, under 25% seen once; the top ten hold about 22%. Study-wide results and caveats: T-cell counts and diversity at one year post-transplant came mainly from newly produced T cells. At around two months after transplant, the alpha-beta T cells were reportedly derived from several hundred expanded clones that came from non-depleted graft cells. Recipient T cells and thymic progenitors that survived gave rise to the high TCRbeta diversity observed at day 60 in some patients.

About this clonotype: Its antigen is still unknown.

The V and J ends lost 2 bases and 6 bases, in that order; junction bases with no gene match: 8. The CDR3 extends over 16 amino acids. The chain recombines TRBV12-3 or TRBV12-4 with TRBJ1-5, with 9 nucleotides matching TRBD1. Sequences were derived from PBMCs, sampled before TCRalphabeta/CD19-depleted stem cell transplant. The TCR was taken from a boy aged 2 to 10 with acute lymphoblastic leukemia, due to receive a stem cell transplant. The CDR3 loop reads CASSLRTGAISQPQHF. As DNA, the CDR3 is TGTGCCAGCAGTTTAAGGACAGGGGCAATAAGTCAGCCCCAGCATTTT.